The 20 T cell receptor beta chains given below trace back to one sample, sequenced in a study of cytomegalovirus exposure and HLA in healthy donors. PCR used 60 Vbeta primers and 13 Jbeta primers. Profiled with immunoSEQ multiplex PCR; TCRdb holds only in-frame clones, not every one. This table holds about 180,000 clones, over 65% found once. The sequencing input was PBMCs. The receptors here all came from a man between 60 and 75 years old in good health and CMV-seronegative.

V and J are TRBV5-1 and TRBJ2-5, with TRBD2 as a possible D gene (5 bases). Trimming shortened V by 6 bases and J by 2 bases, and 17 bases separated the two germline ends. CDR1 SGHRS and CDR2 YFSETQ come from the germline V gene. CDR3 length: 15 residues. The CDR3 loop is CASTLQSGFQETQYF. The CDR3 region has the DNA TGCGCCAGCACCCTTCAGTCGGGATTTCAAGAGACCCAGTACTTC.

This clone has more than one count but fewer than ten. The chain employs TRBV5-4 and TRBJ2-1, with 8 bases aligning to TRBD2. Germline assignment: CDR1 SGHNT and CDR2 YYREEE (reference sequence). The V segment lost 9 bases and the J segment 10 bases; nucleotides outside the gene matches: 15. The CDR3 totals 14 residues. This CDR3 reads CAIHMAGLALEQFF. The CDR3 DNA reads TGTGCCATACACATGGCCGGACTAGCCTTGGAGCAGTTCTTC. The entire variable domain, with the rest obtained from reference TRBV5-4 and TRBJ2-1, is as follows: ETGVTQSPTHLIKTRGQQVTLRCSSQSGHNTVSWYQQALGQGPQFIFQYYREEENGRGNFPPRFSGLQFPNYSSELNVNALELDDSALYLCAIHMAGLALEQFFGPGTRLTVL.

The gene calls are TRBV5-6 and TRBJ2-7, with TRBD2 matching 7 bases. With 4 bases clipped from V and 2 bases from J, the junction kept 9 bases outside the gene matches. Germline CDR1 SGHDT, CDR2 YYEEEE. This CDR3 is 15 amino acids long. CDR3 nucleotides: TGTGCCAGCAGCCTGGGAAATGGACTAGCCTACGAGCAGTACTTC. Protein sequence: CASSLGNGLAYEQYF. Full variable domain (remainder filled in from reference TRBV5-6 and TRBJ2-7): DAGVTQSPTHLIKTRGQQVTLRCSPKSGHDTVSWYQQALGQGPQFIFQYYEEEERQRGNFPDRFSGHQFPNYSSELNVNALLLGDSALYLCASSLGNGLAYEQYFGPGTRLTVT.

The rearrangement links TRBV5-1 to TRBJ2-7; weak D call: TRBD1 (5 bases). V lost 0 bases, J lost 2 bases, and 12 bases lay in between. Germline V lookup: CDR1 SGHRS, CDR2 YFSETQ. This CDR3 is built from 15 residues. The CDR3 DNA reads as TGCGCCAGCAGCTTGGGGGTGGCAGGGCCCTACGAGCAGTACTTC. Protein: CASSLGVAGPYEQYF.

V is TRBV2 and J is TRBJ2-7, with D possibly being TRBD1 (6 bases). The CDR3 covers 13 residues. In germline, CDR1 is SNHLY, CDR2 FYNNEI. The V end lost 7 bases, the J end lost 7 bases, and 17 bases lay between the germline ends. CDR3 region: CASKDSPRREQYF. The CDR3 DNA reads as TGTGCCAGCAAGGACAGCCCGAGAAGGGAGCAGTACTTC.

J is TRBJ2-3 and V is TRBV5-5, with 8 bases identical to TRBD1. Losses at the gene ends were 3 bases for V and 8 bases for J; bases not matched to a gene: 2. The CDR3 runs 12 residues. Germline assignment: CDR1 SGHKS and CDR2 YYEKEE (reference sequence). The CDR3 is CASSSTGGTQYF. Written as DNA, the CDR3 is TGTGCCAGCAGCTCAACAGGGGGTACGCAGTATTTT.

The rearrangement uses TRBV6-1 and TRBJ2-1; 11 bases align to TRBD2. This CDR3 is built from 14 residues. With 6 bases clipped from V and 15 bases from J, the junction kept 13 bases outside the gene matches. CDR1 is MNHNS and CDR2 is SASEGT in the germline V gene. CDR3 DNA: TGTGCCAGCAGGGGAACATTACTAGCGGGGGACGGGTTCTTC. It translates to CASRGTLLAGDGFF.

This rearrangement joins TRBV6-5 to TRBJ1-5, with 7 nucleotides matching TRBD1. V lost 9 bases and J lost 2; bases outside the gene matches: 10. The CDR3 runs to 15 residues. The germline V gene encodes CDR1 MNHEY and CDR2 SVGAGI. In DNA, the CDR3 is TGTGCCAGTTGGGACAGTAGGTTTGGCAATCAGCCCCAGCATTTT. It yields the protein CASWDSRFGNQPQHF.

This clone was seen once. V gene TRBV2 combines with J gene TRBJ2-7, with 9 bases identical to TRBD2. This CDR3 contains 12 residues. With V trimmed by 8 bases and J by 4 bases, 3 bases remained unmatched. Per germline, CDR1 SNHLY and CDR2 FYNNEI. The CDR3 region has the DNA TGTGCCAGCGGGCGGGAGGGTTACGAGCAGTACTTC. Translated: CASGREGYEQYF. The whole variable domain, remainder taken from reference TRBV2 and TRBJ2-7, is EPEVTQTPSHQVTQMGQEVILRCVPISNHLYFYWYRQILGQKVEFLVSFYNNEISEKSEIFDDQFSVERPDGSNFTLKIRSTKLEDSAMYFCASGREGYEQYFGPGTRLTVT.

The rearrangement uses TRBV2 and TRBJ2-2; 8 bases align to TRBD2. Trimming cost V 7 bases and J 1 base; bases outside gene matches: 2. CDR1 is SNHLY, CDR2 FYNNEI, per germline. The CDR3 runs 14 residues. As DNA, the CDR3 is TGTGCCAGCACCCGGGGGGGGAACACCGGGGAGCTGTTTTTT. It is translated as CASTRGGNTGELFF.

The chain carries TRBV18 and TRBJ2-5; 9 nucleotides line up with TRBD1. With 2 bases clipped from V and 5 bases from J, the junction kept 6 bases outside the gene matches. The CDR3 is 15 amino acids. Germline V lookup: CDR1 KGHSH, CDR2 LQKENI. The DNA of the CDR3 is TGTGCCAGCTCACCAAGGACAGGGGACGAGGAGACCCAGTACTTC. It yields the protein CASSPRTGDEETQYF.

J is TRBJ2-7 and V is TRBV11-2, with 8 bases that match TRBD1. The V segment lost 5 bases and the J segment 3 bases; nucleotides outside the gene matches: 3. CDR3 length: 13 residues. Looked up from germline, CDR1 is SGHAT and CDR2 is FQNNGV. Here the CDR3 DNA reads TGTGCCAGCAGCCGGGACAGGATCTACGAGCAGTACTTC. Protein: CASSRDRIYEQYF.

The chain combines TRBV7-2 with TRBJ2-7, with 7 nucleotides matching TRBD2. The trim removed 11 bases at V and 2 bases at J, leaving 9 bases unmatched. The CDR3 is 13 amino acids. In germline, CDR1 is SGHTA, CDR2 FQGNSA. The CDR3 DNA reads as TGTGCCTCCGGCCCAGCGGGAACCTACGAGCAGTACTTC. Protein sequence: CASGPAGTYEQYF.

CDR3 amino acids: CASSYSRTGGSYEQYF. CDR3 nucleotides: TGTGCCAGCAGTTACTCGAGGACAGGGGGGTCGTACGAGCAGTACTTC. The rearrangement joins TRBV6-6 to TRBJ2-7; 10 bases match TRBD1. The CDR3 covers 16 residues. V was clipped by 0 bases and J by 4 bases; unmatched bases: 6. Germline loops: CDR1 MNHNY, CDR2 SVGAGI (reference sequence).

This chain connects TRBV30 to TRBJ1-1; perhaps TRBD1 as D (6 bases). V lost 3 bases and J 4 bases, leaving 12 bases between the germline ends. CDR1 and CDR2 (germline): GTSNPN, SVGIG (reference sequence). The CDR3 sequence is 13 residues long. The CDR3 sequence is CAWSSGQLTEAFF. Written as DNA, the CDR3 is TGTGCCTGGAGCTCCGGACAGCTCACTGAAGCTTTCTTT.

This rearrangement joins TRBV5-8 to TRBJ2-5; 7 nucleotides match TRBD1. Germline V CDR1 and CDR2: SGHTS, YDEGEE. With 0 bases clipped from V and 3 bases from J, the junction kept 5 bases outside the gene matches. The CDR3 sequence is 15 residues long. The CDR3 loop is CASSLGSGTEETQYF. The CDR3 DNA reads as TGTGCCAGCAGCTTGGGTTCCGGGACAGAAGAGACCCAGTACTTC.

This clone was counted a few times. The CDR3 sequence: CASSPKGLNTEAFF. Here the CDR3 DNA reads TGTGCCAGCAGTCCCAAGGGGCTGAACACTGAAGCTTTCTTT. The chain employs TRBV2 and TRBJ1-1; a weak D match, TRBD1 (5 bases). The germline V gene encodes CDR1 SNHLY and CDR2 FYNNEI. The CDR3 spans 14 residues. V was clipped by 5 bases and J by 0 bases, with 10 bases between them.

The chain combines TRBV19 with TRBJ1-5; weak D call: TRBD1 (5 bases). The CDR3 is 14 residues long. Germline assignment: CDR1 LNHDA and CDR2 SQIVND (reference sequence). V was trimmed by 8 bases and J by 7 bases, leaving 18 bases between them. The CDR3: CASRRDSEGQPQHF. The CDR3 region has the DNA TGTGCCAGTCGACGGGACTCAGAGGGGCAGCCCCAGCATTTT.

The rearrangement links TRBV5-1 to TRBJ2-1; TRBD2 aligns across 8 bases. Germline V CDR1 and CDR2: SGHRS, YFSETQ. Trimming took 4 bases from V and 6 from J; bases not matched to a gene: 9. The CDR3 totals 15 residues. CDR3 loop: CASSGPGTRGNEQFF. The CDR3 DNA reads TGCGCCAGCAGCGGACCCGGGACTAGGGGCAATGAGCAGTTCTTC.

This rearrangement joins TRBV7-9 to TRBJ2-1; the D gene is possibly TRBD1 (6 bases). This CDR3 is built from 14 residues. CDR1 and CDR2 (germline): SEHNR, FQNEAQ (reference sequence). V was clipped by 1 base and J by 9 bases, with 13 bases between them. The CDR3 loop reads CASSLGTEGGEQFF. The CDR3, as DNA: TGTGCCAGCAGCTTAGGGACAGAAGGGGGTGAGCAGTTCTTC.